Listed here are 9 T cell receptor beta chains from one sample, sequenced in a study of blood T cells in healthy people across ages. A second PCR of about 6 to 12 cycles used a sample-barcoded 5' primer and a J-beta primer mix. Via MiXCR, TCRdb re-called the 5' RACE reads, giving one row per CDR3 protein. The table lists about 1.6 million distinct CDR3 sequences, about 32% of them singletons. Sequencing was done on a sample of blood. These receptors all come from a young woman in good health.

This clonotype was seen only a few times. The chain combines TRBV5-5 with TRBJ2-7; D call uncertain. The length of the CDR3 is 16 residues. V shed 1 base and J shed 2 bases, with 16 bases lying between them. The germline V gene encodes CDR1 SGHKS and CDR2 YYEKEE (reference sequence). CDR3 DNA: TGTGCCAGCAGCTTGAGACTTGGGTCAGAGGCCTACGAGCAGTACTTC. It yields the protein CASSLRLGSEAYEQYF.

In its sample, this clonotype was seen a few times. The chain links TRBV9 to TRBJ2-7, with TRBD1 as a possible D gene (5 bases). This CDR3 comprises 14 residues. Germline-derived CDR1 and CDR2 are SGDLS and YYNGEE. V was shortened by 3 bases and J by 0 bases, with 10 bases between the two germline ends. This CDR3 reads CASSGQTSSYEQYF. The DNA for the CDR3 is TGTGCCAGCAGCGGACAGACCAGCTCCTACGAGCAGTACTTC.

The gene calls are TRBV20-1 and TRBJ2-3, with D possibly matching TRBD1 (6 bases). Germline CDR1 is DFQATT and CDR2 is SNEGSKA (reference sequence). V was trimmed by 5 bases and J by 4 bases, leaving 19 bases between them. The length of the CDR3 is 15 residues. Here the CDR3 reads CSALSGGGSADTQYF. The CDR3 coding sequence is TGCAGTGCTCTCTCTGGGGGCGGTAGCGCAGATACGCAGTATTTT.

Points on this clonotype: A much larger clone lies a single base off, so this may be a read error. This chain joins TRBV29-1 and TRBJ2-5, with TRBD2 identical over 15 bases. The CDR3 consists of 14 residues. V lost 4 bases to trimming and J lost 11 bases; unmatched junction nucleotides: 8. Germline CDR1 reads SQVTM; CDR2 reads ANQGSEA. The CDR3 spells CSVGTSGRVHEQYF. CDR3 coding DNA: TGCAGCGTTGGGACTAGCGGGAGGGTGCATGAGCAGTACTTC.

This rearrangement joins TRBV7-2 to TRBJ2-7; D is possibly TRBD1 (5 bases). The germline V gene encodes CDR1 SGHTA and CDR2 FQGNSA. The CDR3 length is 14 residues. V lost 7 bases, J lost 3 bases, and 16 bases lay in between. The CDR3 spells CASTRTGSHYEQYF. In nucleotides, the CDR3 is TGTGCCAGCACCCGAACAGGATCCCACTACGAGCAGTACTTC.

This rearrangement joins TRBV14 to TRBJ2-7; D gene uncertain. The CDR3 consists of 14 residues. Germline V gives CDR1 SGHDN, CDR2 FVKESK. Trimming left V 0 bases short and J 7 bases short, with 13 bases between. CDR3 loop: CASSQDLTSGEQYF. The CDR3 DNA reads TGTGCCAGCAGCCAAGATCTGACTTCGGGTGAGCAGTACTTC.

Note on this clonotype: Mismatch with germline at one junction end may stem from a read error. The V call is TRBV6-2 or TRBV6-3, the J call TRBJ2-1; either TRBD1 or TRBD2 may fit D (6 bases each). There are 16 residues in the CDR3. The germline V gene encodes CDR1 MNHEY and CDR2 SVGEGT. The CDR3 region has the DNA TGTGCCAGCAGCCGGGCGGGACACGAGTCGTCCAATAAGCAGTTCTTC. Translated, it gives CASSRAGHESSNKQFF.

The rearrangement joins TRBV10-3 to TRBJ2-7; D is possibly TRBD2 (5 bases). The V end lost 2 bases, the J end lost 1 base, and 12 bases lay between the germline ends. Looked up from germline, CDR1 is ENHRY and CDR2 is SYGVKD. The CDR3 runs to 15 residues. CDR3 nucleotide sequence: TGTGCCATCAGTGAGAGAGGGCAAGCATCCTACGAGCAGTACTTC. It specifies CAISERGQASYEQYF.

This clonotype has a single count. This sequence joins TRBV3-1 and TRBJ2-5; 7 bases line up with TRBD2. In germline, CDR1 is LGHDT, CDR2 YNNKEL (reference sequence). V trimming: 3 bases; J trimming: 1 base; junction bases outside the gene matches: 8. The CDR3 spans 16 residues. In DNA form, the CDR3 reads TGTGCCAGCAGCCAGTCTAGCGGACGGTGCCAAGAGACCCAGTACTTC. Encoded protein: CASSQSSGRCQETQYF.